This TCR beta chain emerged from a study of blood T cell repertoires in COVID-19. Background on the study: Specimens from acute and convalescent COVID-19 originated in the United States, Italy and Spain. T cells, B-cell-depleted T cells, or PBMCs supplied cDNA or gDNA.

In the original analysis: Quantification of nucleated cells was approximated via reference gene primer amplification. Here immunoSEQ multiplex PCR was the method, and the copy in TCRdb shows in-frame clones only, minus some. The D gene and trimming were derived from the DNA, and the V and J assignments and clone size from that table. The sample has about 99,000 clones; about 91% are singletons. Germline V lookup: CDR1 MNHEY, CDR2 SVGAGI. The length of the CDR3 is 13 residues. J gave up 7 bases and V 6 bases, and 4 bases lay outside the gene matches. The TCR was taken from a human donor in a cohort sampled during active COVID-19. The V and J genes are TRBV6-5 and TRBJ2-7; 12 bases match TRBD2. Sequenced sample: peripheral blood. The CDR3 DNA reads as TGTGCCAGCAGGTGGCTAGCGGGAGGGGAGCAGTACTTC. Its protein is CASRWLAGGEQYF.